The subject of this entry is one T cell receptor beta chain. Antigen: not known. This table comes from immunoSEQ multiplex PCR, and its TCRdb copy is limited to in-frame clones, with some not included. Here the sample spans roughly 80,000 clones, 90% to 95% being singletons. This entry is derived from a study of OX40 agonist ivuxolimab in advanced cancers. Notes on the study in general: Expanded peripheral T cell antigen specificity was not determined.

Germline V gene lookup returns CDR1 SQVTM and CDR2 ANQGSEA. V lost 4 bases to trimming and J lost 2 bases; unmatched junction nucleotides: 3. This CDR3 region has 13 residues. The J gene is TRBJ1-1, the V gene TRBV29-1, with 8 bases aligning to TRBD1. The material was CD4+ or CD8+ T cells sorted from blood, obtained in a trial of the OX40 agonist ivuxolimab. The origin of this receptor is an adult with an advanced solid tumor such as melanoma, head and neck, liver or kidney cancer. The CDR3, as DNA: TGCAGCGTTGTCGGGACAGGAAACACTGAAGCTTTCTTT. Protein: CSVVGTGNTEAFF.